These 13 T cell receptor beta chains came from one sample sequenced in a study of identical twins. MiXCR, applied by TCRdb to the 5' RACE reads, yields one record per CDR3 protein. The repertoire has more than 1.5 million distinct CDR3 sequences, about 32% of them found once; the top ten carry about 0.27%. The sample taken for sequencing was cord blood. The source of these receptors is a newborn girl in good health.

V and J are TRBV18 and TRBJ2-1, with D hard to call. This CDR3 has 17 residues. Germline CDR1 is KGHSH and CDR2 is LQKENI. Trimming pared 2 bases from V and 0 bases from J, leaving 14 bases between. CDR3 sequence reads: CASSPKVGASSYNEQFF. CDR3 DNA: TGTGCCAGCTCACCAAAGGTGGGTGCGAGCTCCTACAATGAGCAGTTCTTC.

J is TRBJ1-2 and V is TRBV19, with 7 bases fitting TRBD1. Germline V CDR1 and CDR2: LNHDA, SQIVND (reference sequence). With V trimmed by 1 base and J by 4 bases, 6 bases remained unmatched. The CDR3 covers 15 residues. The CDR3 reads CASSIVSGGSYGYTF. The CDR3 bases are TGTGCCAGTAGTATAGTGTCAGGGGGAAGCTATGGCTACACCTTC. Together with reference TRBV19 and TRBJ1-2, the CDR3 gives the full variable domain: DGGITQSPKYLFRKEGQNVTLSCEQNLNHDAMYWYRQDPGQGLRLIYYSQIVNDFQKGDIAEGYSVSREKKESFPLTVTSAQKNPTAFYLCASSIVSGGSYGYTFGSGTRLTVV.

The chain carries TRBV5-1 and TRBJ1-5; D gene unclear. Per germline, CDR1 SGHRS and CDR2 YFSETQ. V was pared by 1 base and J by 0 bases, with 5 bases between. This CDR3 spans 14 amino acids. In DNA, the CDR3 is TGCGCCAGCAGCTTGTTTTTTAGCAATCAGCCCCAGCATTTT. This encodes CASSLFFSNQPQHF.

This clonotype was recorded at least ten times. The chain combines TRBV10-3 with TRBJ2-1, with 12 bases aligning to TRBD2. Germline lookup yields CDR1 ENHRY and CDR2 SYGVKD. J gave up 4 bases and V 6 bases, and 4 bases lay outside the gene matches. The length of the CDR3 is 15 residues. This CDR3 is CAISTGTSGYNEQFF. The CDR3 coding sequence is TGTGCCATCAGCACCGGGACTAGCGGGTACAATGAGCAGTTCTTC.

As DNA, the CDR3 is TGTGCCAGCAGCCATGTAGGGCTCAATGAGCAGTTCTTC. Its protein is CASSHVGLNEQFF. The chain recombines TRBV3-1 with TRBJ2-1, with D hard to call. The germline V and J ends were trimmed by 3 bases and 6 bases, with 9 bases remaining between them. This CDR3 has 13 residues. CDR1 is LGHDT and CDR2 is YNNKEL in the germline V gene (reference sequence).

J is TRBJ1-2 and V is TRBV15; no reliable D call. V was trimmed by 0 bases and J by 8 bases, leaving 10 bases between them. This CDR3 region has 13 residues. The germline gives CDR1 LNHNV, CDR2 YYDKDF (reference sequence). CDR3 bases: TGTGCCACCAGCAGAGATCCCGGGAGAGGCTACACCTTC. Translating it yields CATSRDPGRGYTF.

This clonotype came up a few times. The chain has TRBV6-8 and TRBJ2-7, with TRBD2 as a possible D gene (6 bases). V gave up 6 bases and J gave up 2 bases, with 17 bases separating them. Looked up from germline, CDR1 is MNHGY and CDR2 is SAAAGT. The CDR3 spans 15 residues. The CDR3 sequence is CASRLPGLHTYEQYF. CDR3 in DNA: TGTGCCAGCAGACTCCCGGGACTGCACACCTACGAGCAGTACTTC.

The rearrangement uses TRBV15 and TRBJ2-7, with D perhaps TRBD2 (7 bases). V was cut by 3 bases and J by 0 bases, with 18 bases left in between. In germline, CDR1 is LNHNV, CDR2 YYDKDF (reference sequence). This CDR3 comprises 17 residues. CDR3 nucleotide sequence: TGTGCCACCAGCAGGGGGGCTGTGGCTAGCGGCTCCTACGAGCAGTACTTC. Protein sequence: CATSRGAVASGSYEQYF.

This clonotype was observed many times. The rearrangement links TRBV4-2 to TRBJ2-3, with 10 bases matching TRBD1. The CDR3 is 16 residues long. CDR1 is LGHNA, CDR2 YNFKEQ, per germline. V shed 6 bases, J shed 0 bases, and the junction held 6 bases outside the gene matches. The CDR3 DNA sequence: TGTGCCAGCAGTCCCCGACAGGGGGCTAGCACAGATACGCAGTATTTT. Translation: CASSPRQGASTDTQYF.

This clonotype was seen a handful of times. The rearrangement joins TRBV5-1 to TRBJ2-7; no definite D call. In germline, CDR1 is SGHRS, CDR2 YFSETQ. The CDR3 has 16 amino acids. The V gene lost 0 bases and the J gene lost 2 bases, with 15 bases spanning the gap. The CDR3 protein is CASSLGLLVLPYEQYF. The CDR3 DNA is TGCGCCAGCAGCTTGGGGCTCTTGGTTCTACCCTACGAGCAGTACTTC.

This chain uses TRBV11-2 with TRBJ2-2, with 9 bases lining up with TRBD2. CDR1 SGHAT and CDR2 FQNNGV come from the germline V gene. Trimming removed 2 bases from V and 6 bases from J; junction bases left unmatched: 4. The CDR3 extends over 15 amino acids. CDR3 DNA: TGTGCCAGCAGCTTACGGATAGCGGGAGCCGGGGAGCTGTTTTTT. It translates to CASSLRIAGAGELFF.

This clonotype occurred a few times. For the CDR3, the DNA is TGTGCCAGCAGCGCCCGGGACAGGGGGCATTCGGAGGACACTGAAGCTTTCTTT. This gives the protein CASSARDRGHSEDTEAFF. This chain joins TRBV21-1 and TRBJ1-1; the table calls TRBD1, which could not be checked here. TRBV21-1 constitutes a pseudogene. This CDR3 contains 18 residues.

The CDR3 DNA reads TGTGCCAGCAGCGTAGGGCTAGCGGGAGGGCCGGGCTCCTACAATGAGCAGTTCTTC. Its protein product is CASSVGLAGGPGSYNEQFF. J is TRBJ2-1 and V is TRBV9; 12 nucleotides align to TRBD2. The CDR3 extends over 19 amino acids. From germline, CDR1 is SGDLS and CDR2 YYNGEE. Trimming took 0 bases from V and 0 from J; bases not matched to a gene: 7. Complete variable domain (other parts from reference TRBV9 and TRBJ2-1): DSGVTQTPKHLITATGQRVTLRCSPRSGDLSVYWYQQSLDQGLQFLIQYYNGEERAKGNILERFSAQQFPDLHSELNLSSLELGDSALYFCASSVGLAGGPGSYNEQFFGPGTRLTVL.